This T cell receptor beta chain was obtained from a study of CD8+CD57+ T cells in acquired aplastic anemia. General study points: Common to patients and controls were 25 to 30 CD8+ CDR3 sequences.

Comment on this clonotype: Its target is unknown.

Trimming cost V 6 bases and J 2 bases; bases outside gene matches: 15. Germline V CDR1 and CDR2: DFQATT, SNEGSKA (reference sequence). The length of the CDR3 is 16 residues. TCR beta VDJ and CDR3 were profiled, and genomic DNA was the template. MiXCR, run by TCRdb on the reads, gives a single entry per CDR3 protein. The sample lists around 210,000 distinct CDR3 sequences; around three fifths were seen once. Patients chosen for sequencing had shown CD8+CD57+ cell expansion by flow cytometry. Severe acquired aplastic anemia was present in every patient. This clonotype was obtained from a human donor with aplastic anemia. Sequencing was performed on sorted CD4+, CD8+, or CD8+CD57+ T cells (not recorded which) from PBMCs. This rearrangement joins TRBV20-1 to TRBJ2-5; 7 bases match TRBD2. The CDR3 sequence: CSAPGVLAGDQETQYF. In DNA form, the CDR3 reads TGCAGTGCCCCCGGAGTGTTAGCGGGCGATCAAGAGACCCAGTACTTC.